These 24 T cell receptor beta chains share one sample of origin, sequenced in a study of cytomegalovirus exposure and HLA in healthy donors. Using immunoSEQ multiplex PCR, the repertoire was profiled, and TCRdb retains in-frame clones only, with some absent. Among around 70,000 clones listed, 94% were seen once. Input material: PBMCs. These receptor sequences come from a man aged 18 to 30 in good health and CMV-seropositive.

V gene TRBV19 combines with J gene TRBJ2-5; 7 bases are shared with TRBD2. This CDR3 contains 15 residues. V shed 10 bases, J shed 4 bases, and the junction held 15 bases outside the gene matches. The V gene's germline CDR1 is LNHDA and CDR2 SQIVND (reference sequence). In DNA, the CDR3 is TGTGCCACCAGCCTCCGGGGGAGGGAGAGAGAGACCCAGTACTTC. It specifies CATSLRGRERETQYF.

The chain has TRBV5-1 and TRBJ2-5; D is perhaps TRBD1 (5 bases). The CDR3 is made up of 12 amino acids. Trimming stripped 5 bases from V and 3 bases from J, with 8 bases between. CDR1 is SGHRS and CDR2 is YFSETQ in the germline V gene. The CDR3 loop is CASSTGEETQYF. In DNA form, the CDR3 reads TGCGCCAGCAGTACAGGCGAAGAGACCCAGTACTTC.

A few counts support this clone. V gene TRBV7-3 combines with J gene TRBJ2-1, with D perhaps matching TRBD2 (5 bases). The V gene's germline CDR1 is SGHTA and CDR2 FQGTGA. Trimming shortened V by 2 bases and J by 3 bases, and 11 bases separated the two germline ends. The CDR3 is 15 residues long. The CDR3 reads CASSLEGESYNEQFF. The DNA for the CDR3 is TGTGCCAGCAGCTTAGAGGGAGAAAGCTACAATGAGCAGTTCTTC.

This clone has a handful of counts. The chain employs TRBV6-6 and TRBJ2-2; D possibly corresponds to TRBD1 (6 bases). The CDR3 is made up of 14 amino acids. Deletions cut 0 bases from V and 5 bases from J, with 7 bases between. Germline loops: CDR1 MNHNY, CDR2 SVGAGI (reference sequence). CDR3 in amino acids: CASSYSRGTGELFF. The CDR3 region has the DNA TGTGCCAGCAGTTACTCGAGGGGGACCGGGGAGCTGTTTTTT.

The rearrangement uses TRBV18 and TRBJ2-7; 15 positions match TRBD2. The CDR3 spans 17 residues. V dropped 1 base and J dropped 4; count of bases not matched to a gene: 5. Germline-derived CDR1 and CDR2 are KGHSH and LQKENI. This CDR3 reads CASSPRTSGREGYEQYF. The CDR3 DNA reads TGTGCCAGCTCACCACGGACTAGCGGGAGGGAGGGATACGAGCAGTACTTC.

The sample holds one count of this clone. This chain uses TRBV15 with TRBJ1-5, with 8 bases aligning to TRBD1. Germline lookup yields CDR1 LNHNV and CDR2 YYDKDF (reference sequence). This CDR3 region has 14 residues. After removal of 4 bases from V and 6 bases from J, the junction contained 5 bases not matched to a gene. The DNA of the CDR3 is TGTGCCACCAGCATTGGACAGGGTATTCAGCCCCAGCATTTT. Residues: CATSIGQGIQPQHF.

This rearrangement joins TRBV29-1 to TRBJ1-1; no clear D. The CDR3 totals 13 residues. Germline V CDR1 and CDR2: SQVTM, ANQGSEA. Trimming left V 4 bases short and J 0 bases short, with 9 bases between. CDR3 residues: CSVARELNTEAFF. Here the CDR3 DNA reads TGCAGCGTTGCAAGGGAGTTGAACACTGAAGCTTTCTTT.

This chain connects TRBV28 to TRBJ2-7; D is undetermined. Germline values: CDR1 MDHEN, CDR2 SYDVKM. The CDR3 is 11 amino acids. Deletions cut 1 base from V and 6 bases from J, with 4 bases between. The CDR3 DNA follows: TGTGCCAGCAGTTTATTAATCGAGCAGTACTTC. Protein sequence: CASSLLIEQYF.

The chain uses TRBV9 and TRBJ1-2, with D hard to call. CDR3 length: 15 amino acids. Trimming removed 0 bases from V and 7 bases from J, with 16 bases in between. Germline values: CDR1 SGDLS, CDR2 YYNGEE. The DNA of the CDR3 is TGTGCCAGCAGCGTAGGAAACTCCCCGGGTGGTGGCTACACCTTC. This encodes CASSVGNSPGGGYTF.

This rearrangement joins TRBV6-5 to TRBJ1-3; the D gene is possibly TRBD1 (6 bases). V was pared by 5 bases and J by 0 bases, with 11 bases between. CDR3 length: 15 amino acids. Per the germline V gene, CDR1 is MNHEY and CDR2 is SVGAGI. The CDR3 sequence: CASSKTGYSGNTIYF. In nucleotides, the CDR3 is TGTGCCAGCAGTAAGACAGGCTACTCTGGAAACACCATATATTTT.

The chain combines TRBV5-4 with TRBJ2-3, with a tentative D call TRBD2 (6 bases). Germline CDR1 reads SGHNT; CDR2 reads YYREEE (reference sequence). The CDR3 is 14 amino acids. V lost 4 bases, J lost 5 bases, and 14 bases lay in between. The CDR3 bases are TGTGCCAGCAGCCGGGACTCCGGGGTAGATACGCAGTATTTT. This sequence encodes CASSRDSGVDTQYF.

The V and J genes are TRBV15 and TRBJ2-7; D remains unclear. CDR3 size: 14 residues. V was clipped by 0 bases and J by 4 bases, with 10 bases between them. CDR1 LNHNV and CDR2 YYDKDF come from the germline V gene (reference sequence). The CDR3 nucleotides read TGTGCCACCAGCAGAGATAAGATAGTATACGAGCAGTACTTC. It encodes CATSRDKIVYEQYF.

This chain connects TRBV10-3 to TRBJ2-7; 9 bases fit TRBD1. This CDR3 has 14 amino acids. CDR1 is ENHRY and CDR2 is SYGVKD in the germline V gene. V lost 7 bases, J lost 6 bases, and 10 bases stayed unmatched. CDR3 protein: CAINGQGSNSEQYF. The CDR3 DNA is TGTGCCATCAACGGACAGGGGTCGAATTCCGAGCAGTACTTC.

This chain links TRBV30 with TRBJ1-1; no clear D. This CDR3 spans 13 amino acids. V was cut by 0 bases and J by 6 bases, with 11 bases left in between. Germline CDR1 is GTSNPN and CDR2 is SVGIG (reference sequence). In DNA form, the CDR3 reads TGTGCCTGGAGTGTACACGCAAGATCTGAAGCTTTCTTT. This sequence encodes CAWSVHARSEAFF.

The rearrangement links TRBV7-2 to TRBJ2-2; 12 bases fit TRBD2. J lost 6 bases, V lost 4 bases, and 6 bases had no gene match. Germline CDR1 is SGHTA and CDR2 is FQGNSA. The CDR3 runs 16 residues. DNA of the CDR3: TGTGCCAGCAGCTCCTCTAGCGGGAGGGCCTCCGGGGAGCTGTTTTTT. This codes for CASSSSSGRASGELFF.

The chain carries TRBV6-5 and TRBJ1-1; no clear D. CDR3 size: 14 residues. Deletions cut 7 bases from V and 0 bases from J, with 12 bases between. CDR1 is MNHEY, CDR2 SVGAGI, per germline. This CDR3 reads CASTRGHLNTEAFF. The DNA of the CDR3 is TGTGCCAGCACCCGCGGCCATTTGAACACTGAAGCTTTCTTT.

The table lists this clone with a few counts. The CDR3 DNA is TGTGCCAGCAGTGCGACTAGCGGGAGCTACAATGAGCAGTTCTTC. Residues: CASSATSGSYNEQFF. The chain uses TRBV6-4 and TRBJ2-1; 12 bases match TRBD2. The CDR3 length is 15 residues. CDR1 is MRHNA, CDR2 SNTAGT, per germline. J lost 3 bases, V lost 4 bases, and 1 base had no gene match.

The rearrangement links TRBV6-6 to TRBJ2-5, with D perhaps matching TRBD1 (5 bases). V gave up 0 bases and J gave up 4 bases, with 6 bases separating them. This CDR3 has 13 amino acids. Germline CDR1 is MNHNY and CDR2 is SVGAGI (reference sequence). The CDR3: CASSYSTVETQYF. CDR3 sequence (DNA): TGTGCCAGCAGTTACTCGACAGTAGAGACCCAGTACTTC.

This chain links TRBV19 with TRBJ2-7, with 7 nucleotides matching TRBD2. V was clipped by 8 bases and J by 7 bases; unmatched bases: 14. Looked up from germline, CDR1 is LNHDA and CDR2 is SQIVND (reference sequence). The CDR3 is 14 residues long. The CDR3 here is CASLSGDGPGEQYF. DNA of the CDR3: TGTGCCAGTCTAAGCGGGGATGGTCCAGGGGAGCAGTACTTC.

J is TRBJ2-1 and V is TRBV11-2, with 7 bases fitting TRBD2. The CDR3 totals 17 residues. V was clipped by 0 bases and J by 0 bases; unmatched bases: 5. Germline V gene lookup returns CDR1 SGHAT and CDR2 FQNNGV. The CDR3 DNA is TGTGCCAGCAGCTTAGACGGGGCTAGCGGCTCCTACAATGAGCAGTTCTTC. This encodes CASSLDGASGSYNEQFF. The full variable domain, with the rest looked up from reference TRBV11-2 and TRBJ2-1, is EAGVAQSPRYKIIEKRQSVAFWCNPISGHATLYWYQQILGQGPKLLIQFQNNGVVDDSQLPKDRFSAERLKGVDSTLKIQPAKLEDSAVYLCASSLDGASGSYNEQFFGPGTRLTVL.

This chain connects TRBV29-1 to TRBJ2-7; 10 bases agree with TRBD1. This CDR3 spans 13 amino acids. The germline V gene encodes CDR1 SQVTM and CDR2 ANQGSEA. The V and J ends lost 5 bases and 4 bases, in that order; junction bases with no gene match: 5. CDR3 in DNA: TGCAGCGTTCCGGGACAGGGGCGATACGAGCAGTACTTC. Protein sequence: CSVPGQGRYEQYF.

The V and J genes are TRBV19 and TRBJ1-1, with 10 bases identical to TRBD1. Germline V gene lookup returns CDR1 LNHDA and CDR2 SQIVND (reference sequence). V gave up 7 bases and J gave up 1 base; unmatched junction bases: 9. The length of the CDR3 is 16 residues. DNA of the CDR3: TGTGCCAGTATGCGAGACAGGGGGCTGGAGAACACTGAAGCTTTCTTT. As protein: CASMRDRGLENTEAFF.

The rearrangement links TRBV6-5 to TRBJ1-4, with D maybe TRBD1 (5 bases). The CDR3 has 14 amino acids. Trimming took off 8 bases at V and 7 bases at J, with 17 bases between the two ends. CDR1 and CDR2 (germline): MNHEY, SVGAGI. CDR3 in amino acids: CASSRRDVSEKLFF. The CDR3 nucleotides are TGTGCCAGCTCACGGCGGGACGTATCTGAAAAACTGTTTTTT.

The chain employs TRBV7-9 and TRBJ1-5; maybe TRBD1 (6 bases). The CDR3 loop spans 17 amino acids. Per the germline V gene, CDR1 is SEHNR and CDR2 is FQNEAQ (reference sequence). V was trimmed by 2 bases and J by 1 base, leaving 15 bases between them. CDR3 amino acids: CASSLTSGQSSNQPQHF. The CDR3 DNA reads TGTGCCAGCAGCTTAACCAGCGGACAGAGCAGCAATCAGCCCCAGCATTTT.